Listed here are 26 T cell receptor beta chains from one sample, sequenced in a study of tumor-infiltrating lymphocytes in primary liver carcinoma. The template, around 520 ng total RNA, yielded TCR beta cDNA made with a constant-region primer. Slightly modified ARM-PCR with three nested multiplex PCR rounds yielded TCR beta libraries. TRBV1-TRBV30 forward primers paired with a C-beta reverse primer were used in the first two PCR rounds, which ran about 11 cycles each. TCRdb passed the multiplex PCR reads through MiXCR, listing each CDR3 protein once. Of approximately 110,000 distinct CDR3 sequences listed, 60% to 75% are singletons. Co-extraction yielded RNA and DNA from 20-30 mg of unsorted bulk tissue. Material: liver tumor tissue from sampling region 3. Documented subset: tumor region T3, left-lateral pole. These TCRs come from an older woman with primary liver carcinoma and hepatitis B virus infection.

Comments on this clonotype: One end of the junction varies from germline; a read error may be responsible. The CDR3 spells CTSSLGRRNYAF. In DNA, the CDR3 is TGTACCAGCAGTTTAGGCCGACGGAACTATGCCTTC. This sequence joins TRBV12-3 or TRBV12-4 and TRBJ1-2; no clear D gene. The CDR3 is 12 residues long.

In this sample, this clonotype turned up once. This sequence may be a read error, since a much larger clone differs from it by one base. The V and J genes are TRBV29-1 and TRBJ1-4, with no clear D. Trimming took 6 bases from V and 8 from J, leaving 16 bases between them. The CDR3 spans 13 residues. Germline V gene data show CDR1 as SQVTM and CDR2 as ANQGSEA. CDR3: CSVIQSVGEKLFF. In DNA form, the CDR3 reads TGCAGCGTGATACAGAGTGTCGGGGAAAAACTGTTTTTT.

Note on this clonotype: A read error is possible here, since a much larger clone lies one base away. The V and J genes are TRBV6-1 and TRBJ2-1; weak D call: TRBD1 (6 bases). The V and J ends lost 8 bases and 1 base respectively, with 15 bases between them. The V gene's germline CDR1 is MNHNS and CDR2 SASEGT. The CDR3 runs 15 residues. For the CDR3, the DNA is TGTGCCAGCTGTTACGAACAGGGATCCTACAATGAGCAGTTCTTC. This encodes CASCYEQGSYNEQFF.

With regard to this clonotype: This may come from a read error, since a much larger clone is one base off. The chain couples TRBV7-8 to TRBJ2-7, with 10 bases lining up with TRBD2. CDR1 and CDR2 (germline): SGHVS, FQNEAQ. CDR3 size: 15 residues. The CDR3 DNA reads as TGTGCCCGCAGCTCGACTAGCGGGTCCTCCTACGAGCAGTACTTC. This sequence encodes CARSSTSGSSYEQYF.

As regards this clonotype: Since a much larger clone is just one base distant, this may be a read error. V usage is TRBV28 and J usage is TRBJ2-3; 8 bases align to TRBD2. Looked up from germline, CDR1 is MDHEN and CDR2 is SYDVKM. The CDR3 length is 16 residues. Unmatched junction bases numbered 13, after V lost 8 bases and J lost 3 bases. In DNA, the CDR3 is TGTGCCAGCGGTCAAACCGGGACTAGGGGTACAGATACGCAGTATTTT. The encoded protein is CASGQTGTRGTDTQYF.

Of note for this clonotype: The CDR3 ends on some other residue instead of the conserved phenylalanine or tryptophan, so this is likely a read error. The DNA is left out, because the CDR3 cannot be placed on it with certainty; the CDR3 is given as TCRdb lists it. The V and J genes are TRBV30 and TRBJ2-1; TRBD2 is the table's D call, not checked against the DNA. Termini included, the CDR3 measures 21 amino acids. CDR1 GTSNPN and CDR2 SVGIG come from the germline V gene (reference sequence). CDR3 protein: CAWSVVEGDKRVRSSYNEQIL.

This clonotype was observed a handful of times. With a much larger clone just one base away, this may be a read error. The J gene is TRBJ2-5, the V gene TRBV12-3 or TRBV12-4; D might be TRBD1 or TRBD2, each matching 5 bases. This CDR3 region has 14 residues. Written as DNA, the CDR3 is TGTACCAGCACCCCCGGGACCGTACAAGAGACCCAGTACTTC. Protein product: CTSTPGTVQETQYF.

This sequence joins TRBV30 and TRBJ2-1; D is unresolved. The CDR3 totals 14 residues. V lost 2 bases and J lost 9, with 17 bases in between. Germline values: CDR1 GTSNPN, CDR2 SVGIG (reference sequence). The CDR3 loop is CAWSSGWLLGEQFF. The CDR3 coding sequence is TGTGCCTGGAGTTCGGGCTGGCTTTTGGGTGAGCAGTTCTTC.

Turning to this clonotype: Relative to the germline gene, one junction end is altered; a read error may explain this. The rearrangement joins TRBV11-2 to TRBJ2-1, with 11 bases aligning to TRBD2. The CDR3 loop spans 16 amino acids. The V gene's germline CDR1 is SGHAT and CDR2 FQNNGV. The CDR3 nucleotides are TGCGTCAGAAGCCCCCGACTAGCGGGAACCTACAATGAGCAGTTCTTC. Translated: CVRSPRLAGTYNEQFF.

To note about this clonotype: A read error may explain this, as a much larger clone is one base away. The V call is TRBV5-1, the J call TRBJ2-2; possibly TRBD1 or TRBD2 for D (5 bases each). Trimming removed 4 bases at V and 7 bases at J, with 17 bases between. CDR1 SGHRS and CDR2 YFSETQ come from the germline V gene. The CDR3 totals 15 residues. The chain's CDR3 is CASSVTRGAGGELFF. CDR3 in DNA: TGCGCCAGCAGCGTCACAAGGGGCGCGGGCGGGGAGCTGTTTTTT. The full variable domain, its missing parts supplied by reference TRBV5-1 and TRBJ2-2, is KAGVTQTPRYLIKTRGQQVTLSCSPISGHRSVSWYQQTPGQGLQFLFEYFSETQRNKGNFPGRFSGRQFSNSRSEMNVSTLELGDSALYLCASSVTRGAGGELFFGEGSRLTVL.

This clonotype is deemed medium-sized (0.01 to 0.1%). The V call is TRBV11-2, the J call TRBJ1-1; the D is unclear. The germline gives CDR1 SGHAT, CDR2 FQNNGV. Trimming removed 4 bases at V and 5 bases at J, with 11 bases between. The CDR3 runs 13 residues. CDR3 sequence: CASSSPPSTEAFF. The CDR3 DNA reads as TGTGCCAGCAGCTCACCCCCAAGTACTGAAGCTTTCTTT.

This clonotype was observed many times. The chain couples TRBV5-4 to TRBJ2-5; 13 bases agree with TRBD2. In germline, CDR1 is SGHNT, CDR2 YYREEE (reference sequence). The trim removed 4 bases at V and 5 bases at J, leaving 8 bases unmatched. This CDR3 has 16 residues. This CDR3 is CASSLRTSGSYETQYF. The CDR3 region has the DNA TGTGCCAGCAGCCTCAGGACTAGCGGGAGTTATGAGACCCAGTACTTC.

This clonotype was detected only a few times. The conserved phenylalanine or tryptophan is not found at the CDR3 terminus, so this likely reflects a read error. The V gene is TRBV7-8, the J gene TRBJ1-4; no clear D gene. The germline gives CDR1 SGHVS, CDR2 FQNEAQ. The CDR3 has 15 residues. V lost 5 bases and J 8 bases, leaving 18 bases between the germline ends. The CDR3 sequence is CASSQPPWTGEKLFL. DNA of the CDR3: TGTGCCAGCAGCCAACCTCCCTGGACTGGGGAAAAACTGTTTCTT.

Comments on this clonotype: At one end the junction does not follow the germline gene, possibly because of a read error. The chain recombines TRBV18 with TRBJ2-1; 7 nucleotides match TRBD2. The CDR3 covers 14 residues. Germline CDR1 KGHSH, CDR2 LQKENI. The CDR3 loop is CASSEGLTYNEEFF. In DNA, the CDR3 is TGTGCCAGCTCCGAGGGACTAACTTACAATGAGGAGTTCTTC.

This clonotype showed up many times. The chain recombines TRBV7-3 with TRBJ1-1; possibly TRBD1 for D (5 bases). The CDR3 is 15 residues long. Trimming shortened V by 4 bases and J by 5 bases, and 17 bases separated the two germline ends. CDR1 SGHTA and CDR2 FQGTGA come from the germline V gene. CDR3 protein: CASSSNPGGRTEAFF. The CDR3, as DNA: TGTGCCAGCAGCTCCAACCCGGGGGGTAGGACTGAAGCTTTCTTT. Full variable domain (outside the CDR3, taken from reference TRBV7-3 and TRBJ1-1): GAGVSQTPSNKVTEKGKYVELRCDPISGHTALYWYRQSLGQGPEFLIYFQGTGAADDSGLPNDRFFAVRPEGSVSTLKIQRTERGDSAVYLCASSSNPGGRTEAFFGQGTRLTVV.

As for this clonotype: The germline gene is not matched at one end of the junction; a read error may be the cause. The chain joins TRBV12-3 or TRBV12-4 to TRBJ1-1; a possible D gene is TRBD1 (5 bases). The CDR3 has 13 residues. CDR3 DNA: TGTGCCAGCGGGGGACCCGGTGACACTGAAGATTTCTTT. Residues: CASGGPGDTEDFF.

Comment on this clonotype: This clone may be a read error of a much larger clone one base away. The chain has TRBV10-3 and TRBJ1-1; 7 positions agree with TRBD1. There are 14 residues in the CDR3. Germline CDR1 and CDR2: ENHRY and SYGVKD. This CDR3 is CVIRADRLNTEAFF. For the CDR3, the DNA is TGTGTCATCAGGGCGGACAGGTTGAACACTGAAGCTTTCTTT.

This rearrangement joins TRBV28 to TRBJ2-7; TRBD2 aligns across 10 bases. Germline assignment: CDR1 MDHEN and CDR2 SYDVKM. This CDR3 spans 16 amino acids. The ends lost 3 bases at V and 6 bases at J; junction bases unmatched: 11. The CDR3 spells CASSLAQAGGPSEQYF. In nucleotides, the CDR3 is TGTGCCAGCAGTTTGGCCCAAGCGGGAGGGCCCTCCGAGCAGTACTTC.

Turning to this clonotype: This may stem from a read error, because a much larger clone lies one nucleotide away. The chain uses TRBV10-2 and TRBJ1-6; no reliable D call. The germline V gene encodes CDR1 WSHSY and CDR2 SAAADI. Trimming shortened V by 4 bases and J by 11 bases, and 21 bases separated the two germline ends. This CDR3 spans 16 amino acids. Written as DNA, the CDR3 is TGCGCCAGCAGTGTCTCGTTGTTGGACGGTGATGCACCCCTCCACTTT. Protein: CASSVSLLDGDAPLHF.

This clonotype occurred a few times. The junction differs from germline at one of its ends, possibly a read error. This rearrangement joins TRBV28 to TRBJ2-1; D gene ambiguous. Matching the DNA end better, TRBJ2-7 makes the J call doubtful. This CDR3 has 11 residues. Germline values: CDR1 MDHEN, CDR2 SYDVKM. CDR3 DNA: TGTGCCAGTAGTTTGCCCCATGAGCAGTACTTC. Its translation: CASSLPHEQYF.

This clonotype appeared many times. The chain has TRBV7-9 and TRBJ1-2; D is unresolved. Trimming shortened V by 1 base and J by 5 bases, and 11 bases separated the two germline ends. Germline loops: CDR1 SEHNR, CDR2 FQNEAQ (reference sequence). CDR3 length: 14 amino acids. The CDR3 protein is CASSLEVPGYGYTF. CDR3 DNA: TGTGCCAGCAGCTTAGAAGTGCCTGGGTATGGCTACACCTTC. The full variable domain, in which reference TRBV7-9 and TRBJ1-2 provide the parts outside the CDR3, is DTGVSQNPRHKITKRGQNVTFRCDPISEHNRLYWYRQTLGQGPEFLTYFQNEAQLEKSRLLSDRFSAERPKGSFSTLEIQRTEQGDSAMYLCASSLEVPGYGYTFGSGTRLTVV.

V is TRBV4-2 and J is TRBJ1-3; D not resolved. Germline V CDR1 and CDR2: LGHNA, YNFKEQ. The CDR3 length is 14 residues. V gave up 8 bases and J gave up 2 bases, with 13 bases separating them. The CDR3 nucleotides are TGTGCCAGCGACCAAGAGGAGCCTGGAAACACCATATATTTT. Translating it yields CASDQEEPGNTIYF.

Points on this clonotype: Germline is not matched at one junction end, which may reflect a read error. The chain combines TRBV6-6 with TRBJ2-5; 11 positions agree with TRBD1. The germline gives CDR1 MNHNY, CDR2 SVGAGI (reference sequence). This CDR3 has 16 amino acids. Here the CDR3 reads CASSYVAGTGGEAQYF. The CDR3 region has the DNA TGTGCTAGCAGTTACGTTGCGGGGACAGGGGGGGAGGCCCAGTACTTC.

The rearrangement joins TRBV11-2 to TRBJ2-3; tentative D call: TRBD2 (6 bases). V dropped 10 bases and J dropped 2 bases, with 16 bases sitting between them. This CDR3 comprises 14 residues. Per germline, CDR1 SGHAT and CDR2 FQNNGV. The CDR3 region has the DNA TGTGCCATCAGTCTGGGACTCCCCACAGATACGCAGTATTTT. It is translated as CAISLGLPTDTQYF.

The chain recombines TRBV28 with TRBJ2-7; TRBD2 aligns across 10 bases. With V trimmed by 8 bases and J by 0 bases, 10 bases remained unmatched. The germline CDR1 and CDR2 sequences are MDHEN and SYDVKM. The CDR3 loop spans 16 amino acids. CDR3 nucleotide sequence: TGTGCCAGCCTAGCGGGAGCGACCCTAAGCTCCTACGAGCAGTACTTC. This codes for CASLAGATLSSYEQYF.

A single count supports this clonotype. A read error is likely, as this CDR3 ends without the conserved phenylalanine or tryptophan. The limits of the CDR3 on the DNA are not certain, so only TCRdb's listed CDR3 is given. V gene TRBV11-3 combines with J gene TRBJ2-7; TRBD1, the table's D call, was not compared with the DNA. The CDR3 spans 15 amino acids, including both terminal residues. In germline, CDR1 is SGHNT, CDR2 YENEEA. CDR3 amino acids: CASSPGTGGNYEQHL.